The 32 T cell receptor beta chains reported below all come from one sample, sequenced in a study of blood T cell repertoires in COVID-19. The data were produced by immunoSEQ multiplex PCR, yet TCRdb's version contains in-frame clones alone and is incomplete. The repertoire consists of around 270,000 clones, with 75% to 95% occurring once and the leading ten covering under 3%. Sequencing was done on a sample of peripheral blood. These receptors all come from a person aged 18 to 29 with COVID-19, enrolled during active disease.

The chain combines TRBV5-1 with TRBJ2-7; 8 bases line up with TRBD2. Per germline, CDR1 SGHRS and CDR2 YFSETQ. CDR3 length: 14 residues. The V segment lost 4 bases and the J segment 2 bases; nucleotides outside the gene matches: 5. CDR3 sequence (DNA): TGCGCCAGCAGCCCGGGGACTAGTGCCTACGAGCAGTACTTC. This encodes CASSPGTSAYEQYF.

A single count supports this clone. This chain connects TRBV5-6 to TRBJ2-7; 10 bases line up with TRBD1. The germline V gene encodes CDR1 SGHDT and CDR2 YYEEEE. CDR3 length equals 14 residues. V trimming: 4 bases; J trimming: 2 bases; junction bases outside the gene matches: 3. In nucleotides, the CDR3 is TGTGCCAGCAGCGCCGGGACAGGGGCCTACGAGCAGTACTTC. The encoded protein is CASSAGTGAYEQYF.

CDR3 in amino acids: CASSGGGDTGELFF. Here the CDR3 DNA reads TGCGCCAGCAGTGGTGGGGGGGACACCGGGGAGCTGTTTTTT. The chain couples TRBV10-1 to TRBJ2-2; 7 bases fit TRBD2. Germline lookup yields CDR1 WNHNN and CDR2 SYGVQD (reference sequence). The CDR3 is made up of 14 amino acids. The V gene end was trimmed by 4 bases and the J gene end by 3 bases; junction bases not matched to a gene: 2.

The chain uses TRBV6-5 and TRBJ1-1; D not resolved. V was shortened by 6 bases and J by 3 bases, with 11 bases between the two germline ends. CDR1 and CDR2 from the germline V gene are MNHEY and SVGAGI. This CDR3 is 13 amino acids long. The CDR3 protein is CASREKTDTEAFF. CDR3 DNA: TGTGCCAGCAGGGAGAAGACGGACACTGAAGCTTTCTTT.

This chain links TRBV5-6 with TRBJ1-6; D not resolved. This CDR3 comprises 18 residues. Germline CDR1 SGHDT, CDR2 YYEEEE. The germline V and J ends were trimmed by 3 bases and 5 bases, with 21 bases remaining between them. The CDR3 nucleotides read TGTGCCAGCAGCTCCACCCGCGTGTTGGTTCTCCATAATTCACCCCTCCACTTT. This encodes CASSSTRVLVLHNSPLHF. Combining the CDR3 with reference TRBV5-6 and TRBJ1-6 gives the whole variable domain DAGVTQSPTHLIKTRGQQVTLRCSPKSGHDTVSWYQQALGQGPQFIFQYYEEEERQRGNFPDRFSGHQFPNYSSELNVNALLLGDSALYLCASSSTRVLVLHNSPLHFGNGTRLTVT.

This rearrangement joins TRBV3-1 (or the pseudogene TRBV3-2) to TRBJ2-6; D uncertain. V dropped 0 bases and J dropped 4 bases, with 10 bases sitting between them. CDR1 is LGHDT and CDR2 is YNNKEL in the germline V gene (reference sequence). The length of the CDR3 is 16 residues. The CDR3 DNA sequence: TGTGCCAGCAGCCAAGATCGCCCAGAAGGGGCCAACGTCCTGACTTTC. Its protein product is CASSQDRPEGANVLTF.

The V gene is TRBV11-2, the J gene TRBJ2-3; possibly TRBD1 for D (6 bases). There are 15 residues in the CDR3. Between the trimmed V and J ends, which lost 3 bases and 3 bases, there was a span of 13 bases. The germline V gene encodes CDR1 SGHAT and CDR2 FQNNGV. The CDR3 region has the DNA TGTGCCAGCAGCTTGACCGGGCAGGGGACAGATACGCAGTATTTT. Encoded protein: CASSLTGQGTDTQYF.

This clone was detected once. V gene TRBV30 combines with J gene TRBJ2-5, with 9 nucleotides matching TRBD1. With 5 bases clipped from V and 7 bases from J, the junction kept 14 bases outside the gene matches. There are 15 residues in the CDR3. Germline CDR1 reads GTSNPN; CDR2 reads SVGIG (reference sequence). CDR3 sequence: CAWLAYDRGGVTQYF. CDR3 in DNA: TGTGCCTGGCTTGCATATGACAGGGGGGGGGTGACCCAGTACTTC.

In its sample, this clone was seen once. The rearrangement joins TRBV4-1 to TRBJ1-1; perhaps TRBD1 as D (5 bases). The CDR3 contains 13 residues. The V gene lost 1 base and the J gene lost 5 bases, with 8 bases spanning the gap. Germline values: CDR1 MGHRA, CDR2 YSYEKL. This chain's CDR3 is CASSQVRGTEAFF. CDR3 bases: TGCGCCAGCAGCCAAGTTCGGGGGACTGAAGCTTTCTTT.

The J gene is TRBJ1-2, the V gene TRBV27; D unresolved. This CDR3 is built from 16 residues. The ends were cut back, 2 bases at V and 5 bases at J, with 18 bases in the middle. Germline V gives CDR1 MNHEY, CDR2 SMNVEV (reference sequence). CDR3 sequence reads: CASSLIGLPEYYGYTF. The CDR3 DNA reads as TGTGCCAGCAGTTTAATCGGACTCCCCGAATATTATGGCTACACCTTC.

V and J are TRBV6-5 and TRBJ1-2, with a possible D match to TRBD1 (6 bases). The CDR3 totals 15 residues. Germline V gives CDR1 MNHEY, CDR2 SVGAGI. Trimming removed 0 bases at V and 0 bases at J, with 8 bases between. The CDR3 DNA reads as TGTGCCAGCAGTTACTCGGGGGCGGCTAACTATGGCTACACCTTC. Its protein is CASSYSGAANYGYTF.

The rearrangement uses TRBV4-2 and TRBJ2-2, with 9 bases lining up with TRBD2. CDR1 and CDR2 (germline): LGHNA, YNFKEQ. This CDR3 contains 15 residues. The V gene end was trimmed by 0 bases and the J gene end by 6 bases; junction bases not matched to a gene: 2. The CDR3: CASSQDQREAGELFF. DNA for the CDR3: TGTGCCAGCAGCCAAGATCAGCGGGAGGCCGGGGAGCTGTTTTTT.

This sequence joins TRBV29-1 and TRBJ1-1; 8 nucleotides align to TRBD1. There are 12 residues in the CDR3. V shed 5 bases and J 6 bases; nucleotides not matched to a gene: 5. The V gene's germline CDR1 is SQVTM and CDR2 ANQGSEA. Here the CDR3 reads CSVLDREAEAFF. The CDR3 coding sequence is TGCAGCGTTCTGGACAGGGAGGCTGAAGCTTTCTTT.

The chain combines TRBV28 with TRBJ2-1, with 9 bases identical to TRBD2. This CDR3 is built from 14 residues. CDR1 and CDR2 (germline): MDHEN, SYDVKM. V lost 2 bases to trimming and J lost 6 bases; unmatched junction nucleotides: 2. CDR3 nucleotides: TGTGCCAGCAGTTTAGCGGGAGGGGTCAATGAGCAGTTCTTC. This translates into CASSLAGGVNEQFF.

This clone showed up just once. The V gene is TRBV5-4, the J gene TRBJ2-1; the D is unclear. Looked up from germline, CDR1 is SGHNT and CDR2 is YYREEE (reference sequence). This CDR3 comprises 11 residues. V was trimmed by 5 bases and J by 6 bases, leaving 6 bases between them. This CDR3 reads CASRQSNEQFF. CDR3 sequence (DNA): TGTGCCAGCAGACAGTCCAATGAGCAGTTCTTC.

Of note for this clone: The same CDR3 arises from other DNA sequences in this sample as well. CDR3 protein: CASSLDRNTEAFF. DNA for the CDR3: TGTGCCAGCAGCTTAGATAGAAACACTGAAGCTTTCTTT. The chain employs TRBV7-2 and TRBJ1-1; D call uncertain. The V gene lost 1 base and the J gene lost 2 bases, with 5 bases spanning the gap. CDR1 and CDR2 from the germline V gene are SGHTA and FQGNSA. CDR3 size: 13 residues.

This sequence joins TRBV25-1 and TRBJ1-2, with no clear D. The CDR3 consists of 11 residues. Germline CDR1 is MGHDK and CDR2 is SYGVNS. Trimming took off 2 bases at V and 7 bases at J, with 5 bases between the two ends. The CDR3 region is CASSELRGYTF. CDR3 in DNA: TGTGCCAGCAGTGAACTGCGTGGCTACACCTTC.

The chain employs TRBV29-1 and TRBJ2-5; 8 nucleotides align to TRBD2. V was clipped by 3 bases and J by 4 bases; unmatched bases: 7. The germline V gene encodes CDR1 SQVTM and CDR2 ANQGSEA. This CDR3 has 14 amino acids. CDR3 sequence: CSVDVGRALETQYF. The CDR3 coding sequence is TGCAGCGTTGACGTCGGGAGGGCCTTAGAGACCCAGTACTTC.

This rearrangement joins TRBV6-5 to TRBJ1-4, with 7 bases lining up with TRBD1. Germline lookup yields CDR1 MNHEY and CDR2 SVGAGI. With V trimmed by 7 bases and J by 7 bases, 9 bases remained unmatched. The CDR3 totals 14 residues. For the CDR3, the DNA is TGTGCCAGCAAATCGGGACAGTACCTTGAAAAACTGTTTTTT. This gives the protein CASKSGQYLEKLFF.

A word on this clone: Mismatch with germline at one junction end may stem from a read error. In nucleotides, the CDR3 is TGCACCAGCAGCGTAGCCGGGACAGGGGAAGACACCATATATTTT. Translation gives CTSSVAGTGEDTIYF. The chain has TRBV5-1 and TRBJ1-3, with TRBD1 matching over 10 bases. This CDR3 has 15 residues. Germline values: CDR1 SGHRS, CDR2 YFSETQ. Full variable domain (rest looked up from reference TRBV5-1 and TRBJ1-3): KAGVTQTPRYLIKTRGQQVTLSCSPISGHRSVSWYQQTPGQGLQFLFEYFSETQRNKGNFPGRFSGRQFSNSRSEMNVSTLELGDSALYLCTSSVAGTGEDTIYFGEGSWLTVV.

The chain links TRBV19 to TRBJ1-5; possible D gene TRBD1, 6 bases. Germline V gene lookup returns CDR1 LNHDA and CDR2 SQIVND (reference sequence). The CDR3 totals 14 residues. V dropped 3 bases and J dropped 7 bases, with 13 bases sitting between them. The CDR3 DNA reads TGTGCCAGTAGTATGTTAGGGGGATACCAGCCCCAGCATTTT. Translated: CASSMLGGYQPQHF.

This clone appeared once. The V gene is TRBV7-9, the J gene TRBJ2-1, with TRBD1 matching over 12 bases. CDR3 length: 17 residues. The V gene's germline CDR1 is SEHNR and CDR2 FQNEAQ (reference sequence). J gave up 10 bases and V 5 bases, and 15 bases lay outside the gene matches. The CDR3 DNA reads TGTGCCAGCAGCCCCCGAGGGGGGACAGGGGGCACGGACGAGCAGTTCTTC. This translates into CASSPRGGTGGTDEQFF.

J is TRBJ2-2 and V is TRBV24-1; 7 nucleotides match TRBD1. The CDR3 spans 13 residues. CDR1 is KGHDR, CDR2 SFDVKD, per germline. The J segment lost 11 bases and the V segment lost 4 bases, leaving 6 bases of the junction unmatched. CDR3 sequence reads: CATSEHDRAELFF. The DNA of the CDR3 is TGTGCCACCAGTGAACATGACAGGGCAGAGCTGTTTTTT.

DNA of the CDR3: TGTGCCAGCAGCTTGGTACAGAGCAAGGAGACCCAGTACTTC. Translated: CASSLVQSKETQYF. The rearrangement joins TRBV5-6 to TRBJ2-5; D unclear. With 0 bases removed from V and 5 bases from J, the gap between germline ends came to 11 bases. The CDR3 runs 14 residues. Germline V lookup: CDR1 SGHDT, CDR2 YYEEEE.

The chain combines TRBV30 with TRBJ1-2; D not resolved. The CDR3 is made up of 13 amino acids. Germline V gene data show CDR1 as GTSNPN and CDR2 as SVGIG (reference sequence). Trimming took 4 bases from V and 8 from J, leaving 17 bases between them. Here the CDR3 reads CAWTRSRGEGYTF. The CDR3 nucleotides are TGTGCCTGGACCCGTTCCCGCGGGGAAGGCTACACCTTC.

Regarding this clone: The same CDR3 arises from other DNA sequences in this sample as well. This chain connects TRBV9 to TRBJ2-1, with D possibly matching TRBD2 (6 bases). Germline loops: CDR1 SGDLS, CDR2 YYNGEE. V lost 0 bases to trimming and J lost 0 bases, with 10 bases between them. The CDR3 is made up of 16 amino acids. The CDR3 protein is CASSVGSGGSYNEQFF. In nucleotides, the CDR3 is TGTGCCAGCAGCGTAGGTAGCGGCGGCTCCTACAATGAGCAGTTCTTC.

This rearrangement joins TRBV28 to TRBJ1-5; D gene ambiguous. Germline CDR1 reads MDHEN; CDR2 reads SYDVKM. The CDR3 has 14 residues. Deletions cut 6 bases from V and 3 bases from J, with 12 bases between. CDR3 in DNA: TGTGCCAGCAGCTACGACAAACCCAATCAGCCCCAGCATTTT. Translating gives CASSYDKPNQPQHF.

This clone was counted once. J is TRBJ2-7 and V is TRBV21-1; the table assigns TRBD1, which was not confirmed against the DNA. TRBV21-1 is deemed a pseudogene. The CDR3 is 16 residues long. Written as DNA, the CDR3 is TGTGCCAGCAGCAAATGTTTACAGGGGCCCCTGGGCGAGCAGTACTTC. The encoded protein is CASSKCLQGPLGEQYF.

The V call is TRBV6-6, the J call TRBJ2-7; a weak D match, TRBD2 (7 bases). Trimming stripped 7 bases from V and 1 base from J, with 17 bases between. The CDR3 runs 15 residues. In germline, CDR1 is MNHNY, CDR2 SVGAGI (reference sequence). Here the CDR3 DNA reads TGTGCCAGCACGGTACAGGGAGCGGGGTCCTACGAGCAGTACTTC. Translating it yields CASTVQGAGSYEQYF.

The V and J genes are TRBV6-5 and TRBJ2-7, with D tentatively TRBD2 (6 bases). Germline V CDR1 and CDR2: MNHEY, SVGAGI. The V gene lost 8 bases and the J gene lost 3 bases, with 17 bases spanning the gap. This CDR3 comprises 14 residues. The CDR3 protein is CASELGGAGYEQYF. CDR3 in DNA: TGTGCCAGCGAGTTGGGCGGGGCGGGCTACGAGCAGTACTTC.

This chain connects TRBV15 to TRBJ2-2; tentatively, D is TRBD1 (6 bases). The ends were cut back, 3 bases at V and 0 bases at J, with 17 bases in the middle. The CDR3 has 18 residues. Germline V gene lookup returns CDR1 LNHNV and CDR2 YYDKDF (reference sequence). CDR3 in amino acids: CATSSRGPQGPNTGELFF. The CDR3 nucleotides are TGTGCCACCAGCAGTCGGGGACCACAGGGCCCGAACACCGGGGAGCTGTTTTTT.

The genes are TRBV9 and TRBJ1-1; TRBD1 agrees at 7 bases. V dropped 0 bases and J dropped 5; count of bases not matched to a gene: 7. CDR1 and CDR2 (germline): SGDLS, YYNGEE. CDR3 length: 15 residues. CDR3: CASSVVGQGGTEAFF. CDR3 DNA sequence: TGTGCCAGCAGCGTAGTCGGGCAGGGGGGTACTGAAGCTTTCTTT.